A single sample is the source of the 32 T cell receptor beta chains below, sequenced in a study of shared clonotypes between healthy human individuals. This table comes from immunoSEQ multiplex PCR, and its TCRdb copy is limited to in-frame clones, with some not included. This sample has millions of clones, with approximately 94% found just once. Naive-designated CD8 cells lacked CD45RO, were positively enriched for CCR7, and omitted terminally differentiated effector memory CD45RA+ cells. Input material: naive CD8+ T cells sorted from blood. These receptors came from a man younger than 35 in good health.

The chain couples TRBV7-9 to TRBJ2-1; 7 positions match TRBD1. V trimming: 5 bases; J trimming: 0 bases; junction bases outside the gene matches: 10. The germline V gene has CDR1 SEHNR and CDR2 FQNEAQ (reference sequence). The length of the CDR3 is 17 residues. CDR3 sequence reads: CASSPRLGTVSYNEQFF. In DNA, the CDR3 is TGTGCCAGCAGCCCGCGATTAGGGACAGTCTCCTACAATGAGCAGTTCTTC.

The J gene is TRBJ2-7, the V gene TRBV11-2; unclear D gene. Trimming stripped 5 bases from V and 2 bases from J, with 13 bases between. This CDR3 comprises 14 residues. Per the germline V gene, CDR1 is SGHAT and CDR2 is FQNNGV. For the CDR3, the DNA is TGTGCCAGCAGCCAAGACGTGCTTGCCTACGAGCAGTACTTC. This sequence encodes CASSQDVLAYEQYF. The variable domain in full, completed from reference TRBV11-2 and TRBJ2-7, reads EAGVAQSPRYKIIEKRQSVAFWCNPISGHATLYWYQQILGQGPKLLIQFQNNGVVDDSQLPKDRFSAERLKGVDSTLKIQPAKLEDSAVYLCASSQDVLAYEQYFGPGTRLTVT.

The genes are TRBV10-3 and TRBJ1-3, with D unclear. Between the trimmed V and J ends, which lost 2 bases and 3 bases, there was a span of 8 bases. This CDR3 comprises 14 residues. Looked up from germline, CDR1 is ENHRY and CDR2 is SYGVKD. The CDR3 loop reads CAISEVGGGNTIYF. The CDR3 nucleotides are TGTGCCATCAGTGAGGTTGGAGGTGGAAACACCATATATTTT.

The genes are TRBV28 and TRBJ2-5; D may be TRBD1 or TRBD2 (5 bases each). The CDR3 extends over 15 amino acids. The V gene's germline CDR1 is MDHEN and CDR2 SYDVKM. V was trimmed by 5 bases and J by 5 bases, leaving 18 bases between them. CDR3 nucleotides: TGTGCCAGCAGTCCCAGACTGGGGGTAGACGAGACCCAGTACTTC. Protein product: CASSPRLGVDETQYF.

This clone was recorded only once. V gene TRBV10-2 combines with J gene TRBJ2-7, with 9 bases matching TRBD2. V trimming: 2 bases; J trimming: 5 bases; junction bases outside the gene matches: 4. The CDR3 extends over 14 amino acids. Germline CDR1 reads WSHSY; CDR2 reads SAAADI. The CDR3, as DNA: TGCGCCAGCAGTGAGGGGCGGGGGGGGCACGAGCAGTACTTC. Translation: CASSEGRGGHEQYF.

The chain has TRBV28 and TRBJ2-2; D call uncertain. V lost 5 bases to trimming and J lost 1 base, with 11 bases between them. Germline-derived CDR1 and CDR2 are MDHEN and SYDVKM. The CDR3 consists of 15 residues. CDR3 DNA sequence: TGTGCCAGCAGTGGCCTAACGCGGAACACCGGGGAGCTGTTTTTT. Translating gives CASSGLTRNTGELFF.

The chain carries TRBV5-6 and TRBJ2-5; 9 nucleotides agree with TRBD1. The germline gives CDR1 SGHDT, CDR2 YYEEEE. With 4 bases clipped from V and 5 bases from J, the junction kept 6 bases outside the gene matches. CDR3 length: 14 residues. CDR3 nucleotides: TGTGCCAGCAGCCAGGGACAGGGCTGGGAGACCCAGTACTTC. Translated: CASSQGQGWETQYF.

The V call is TRBV2, the J call TRBJ1-1; TRBD1 is a possible D gene (5 bases). Germline V gene data show CDR1 as SNHLY and CDR2 as FYNNEI. The V and J ends lost 9 bases and 1 base respectively, with 12 bases between them. The CDR3 is 13 amino acids. CDR3 bases: TGTGCCAGGGAGACAGCCACGAACACTGAAGCTTTCTTT. This encodes CARETATNTEAFF.

The rearrangement uses TRBV7-9 and TRBJ1-3, with TRBD1 matching 8 bases. The V gene end was trimmed by 4 bases and the J gene end by 7 bases; junction bases not matched to a gene: 3. Germline lookup yields CDR1 SEHNR and CDR2 FQNEAQ (reference sequence). The CDR3 consists of 13 residues. The CDR3: CASSSDRGNTIYF. CDR3 sequence (DNA): TGTGCCAGCAGCTCAGACAGGGGCAACACCATATATTTT.

The chain has TRBV6-5 and TRBJ2-7; D possibly uses TRBD1 or TRBD2 (5 bases each). The germline CDR1 and CDR2 sequences are MNHEY and SVGAGI. There are 14 residues in the CDR3. V lost 6 bases, J lost 0 bases, and 12 bases lay in between. The CDR3 DNA reads TGTGCCAGCAGCTCCTATGGGGGCTCCTACGAGCAGTACTTC. Translation: CASSSYGGSYEQYF.

As concerns this clone: Other nucleotide sequences from this sample produce the same CDR3. The chain carries TRBV7-6 and TRBJ1-2; D remains unclear. CDR1 is SGHVS, CDR2 FNYEAQ, per germline. This CDR3 has 13 residues. The V and J ends lost 3 bases and 2 bases respectively, with 7 bases between them. CDR3 in amino acids: CASSLGENYGYTF. In DNA, the CDR3 is TGTGCCAGCAGCTTGGGAGAGAACTATGGCTACACCTTC. Using reference TRBV7-6 and TRBJ1-2 for the parts outside the CDR3, the full variable domain is GAGVSQSPRYKVTKRGQDVALRCDPISGHVSLYWYRQALGQGPEFLTYFNYEAQQDKSGLPNDRFSAERPEGSISTLTIQRTEQRDSAMYRCASSLGENYGYTFGSGTRLTVV.

The chain uses TRBV5-8 and TRBJ1-5; D perhaps matches TRBD1 (5 bases). CDR1 and CDR2 (germline): SGHTS, YDEGEE. Trimming removed 3 bases at V and 5 bases at J, with 9 bases between. The CDR3 sequence is 13 residues long. DNA for the CDR3: TGTGCCAGCAGCTCGGACATTTATCAGCCCCAGCATTTT. Its translation is CASSSDIYQPQHF. The whole variable domain, filled in from reference TRBV5-8 and TRBJ1-5, reads EAGVTQSPTHLIKTRGQQATLRCSPISGHTSVYWYQQALGLGLQFLLWYDEGEERNRGNFPPRFSGRQFPNYSSELNVNALELEDSALYLCASSSDIYQPQHFGDGTRLSIL.

V is TRBV18 and J is TRBJ2-1; D unclear. This CDR3 has 15 amino acids. In germline, CDR1 is KGHSH, CDR2 LQKENI. V dropped 6 bases and J dropped 5 bases, with 17 bases sitting between them. This CDR3 reads CASSKRAGYDNEQFF. For the CDR3, the DNA is TGTGCCAGCTCCAAAAGGGCCGGGTATGACAATGAGCAGTTCTTC.

Of note for this clone: This sample includes further DNA sequences coding for the same CDR3. This chain connects TRBV27 to TRBJ2-3; D is ambiguous. This CDR3 contains 13 residues. Looked up from germline, CDR1 is MNHEY and CDR2 is SMNVEV (reference sequence). V lost 2 bases to trimming and J lost 3 bases, with 6 bases between them. Here the CDR3 reads CASSLLGTDTQYF. CDR3 DNA sequence: TGTGCCAGCAGTTTACTCGGGACAGATACGCAGTATTTT.

The chain has TRBV10-2 and TRBJ2-5; D gene unclear. Germline loops: CDR1 WSHSY, CDR2 SAAADI. This CDR3 comprises 15 residues. The ends were cut back, 0 bases at V and 0 bases at J, with 8 bases in the middle. Here the CDR3 reads CASSESPAYQETQYF. The DNA of the CDR3 is TGCGCCAGCAGTGAGTCGCCGGCATACCAAGAGACCCAGTACTTC.

The V call is TRBV30, the J call TRBJ2-1; a possible D gene is TRBD2 (6 bases). Germline V CDR1 and CDR2: GTSNPN, SVGIG (reference sequence). The length of the CDR3 is 15 residues. With 2 bases removed from V and 5 bases from J, the gap between germline ends came to 16 bases. The CDR3 DNA reads TGTGCCTGGAGTAATGCGGGGCTGGTTAACAATGAGCAGTTCTTC. Its translation is CAWSNAGLVNNEQFF.

The V gene is TRBV6-6, the J gene TRBJ1-1; D is perhaps TRBD1 (5 bases). Looked up from germline, CDR1 is MNHNY and CDR2 is SVGAGI (reference sequence). This CDR3 has 16 residues. Trimming removed 0 bases from V and 7 bases from J, with 18 bases in between. The CDR3 nucleotides read TGTGCCAGCAGTTACTCGTCCCGGGGCGGGTCAGATGAAGCTTTCTTT. Amino acids: CASSYSSRGGSDEAFF.

The V gene is TRBV5-1, the J gene TRBJ2-1; D uncertain. The CDR3 is made up of 17 amino acids. Germline-derived CDR1 and CDR2 are SGHRS and YFSETQ. Trimming cost V 4 bases and J 0 bases, with 17 bases left between them. The CDR3 loop is CASSAVDRKSSYNEQFF. As DNA, the CDR3 is TGCGCCAGCAGCGCGGTGGACCGTAAAAGCTCCTACAATGAGCAGTTCTTC.

The chain couples TRBV9 to TRBJ2-5; weak D call: TRBD1 (5 bases). V was trimmed by 1 base and J by 3 bases, leaving 10 bases between them. The CDR3 consists of 14 residues. Germline V lookup: CDR1 SGDLS, CDR2 YYNGEE. DNA of the CDR3: TGTGCCAGCAGCGTACAGGGATTGGAAGAGACCCAGTACTTC. Translated: CASSVQGLEETQYF.

Of note for this clone: Other DNA sequences from this sample encode an identical CDR3 as well. The chain links TRBV9 to TRBJ2-7; 7 positions agree with TRBD1. Germline loops: CDR1 SGDLS, CDR2 YYNGEE. CDR3 size: 14 residues. The V and J ends lost 4 bases and 1 base, in that order; junction bases with no gene match: 5. The CDR3, as DNA: TGTGCCAGCAGCCCGTCAGGGGGATCCTACGAGCAGTACTTC. It yields the protein CASSPSGGSYEQYF.

CDR3 sequence (DNA): TGTGCCAGCAGCCCTGGGGCAGGGTGGTACTACGAGCAGTACTTC. It specifies CASSPGAGWYYEQYF. The chain links TRBV7-9 to TRBJ2-7; D is perhaps TRBD1 (5 bases). Trimming took 5 bases from V and 3 from J, leaving 17 bases between them. Germline loops: CDR1 SEHNR, CDR2 FQNEAQ (reference sequence). This CDR3 is built from 15 residues. Full variable domain (missing parts from reference TRBV7-9 and TRBJ2-7): DTGVSQNPRHKITKRGQNVTFRCDPISEHNRLYWYRQTLGQGPEFLTYFQNEAQLEKSRLLSDRFSAERPKGSFSTLEIQRTEQGDSAMYLCASSPGAGWYYEQYFGPGTRLTVT.

The rearrangement links TRBV10-1 to TRBJ2-3; D perhaps matches TRBD1 (6 bases). CDR3 length equals 16 residues. V gave up 2 bases and J gave up 3 bases, with 15 bases separating them. Per the germline V gene, CDR1 is WNHNN and CDR2 is SYGVQD (reference sequence). The CDR3 region is CASSEVQGSWTDTQYF. CDR3 DNA sequence: TGCGCCAGCAGTGAGGTACAGGGAAGTTGGACAGATACGCAGTATTTT.

The gene calls are TRBV29-1 and TRBJ2-1; TRBD1 is a possible D gene (6 bases). Germline CDR1 reads SQVTM; CDR2 reads ANQGSEA. V dropped 7 bases and J dropped 2 bases, with 12 bases sitting between them. This CDR3 is 13 amino acids long. This CDR3 is CSGGRSAYNEQFF. As DNA, the CDR3 is TGCAGCGGGGGGCGGAGCGCCTACAATGAGCAGTTCTTC.

The genes are TRBV2 and TRBJ2-2; tentative D call: TRBD1 (5 bases). Germline lookup yields CDR1 SNHLY and CDR2 FYNNEI. Trimming stripped 6 bases from V and 6 bases from J, with 14 bases between. The CDR3 extends over 14 amino acids. CDR3 nucleotides: TGTGCCAGCAGGGGTTGGTTAGGGGCCGGGGAGCTGTTTTTT. It translates to CASRGWLGAGELFF.

The chain is built from TRBV27 and TRBJ1-2; 9 bases line up with TRBD1. The CDR3 has 14 amino acids. Trimming cost V 5 bases and J 7 bases; bases outside gene matches: 8. CDR1 is MNHEY and CDR2 is SMNVEV in the germline V gene (reference sequence). The CDR3 DNA reads as TGTGCCAGCAGTCCGGACAGGGGTTGGGGTGGCTACACCTTC. This sequence encodes CASSPDRGWGGYTF.

The rearrangement uses TRBV18 and TRBJ1-1; 7 nucleotides align to TRBD1. The CDR3 spans 16 residues. Germline CDR1 and CDR2: KGHSH and LQKENI. V shed 2 bases and J 2 bases; nucleotides not matched to a gene: 8. The CDR3 reads CASSPVTQGVNTEAFF. The CDR3 coding sequence is TGTGCCAGCTCACCAGTTACTCAGGGGGTAAACACTGAAGCTTTCTTT. Based on the CDR3 plus reference TRBV18 and TRBJ1-1, the full variable domain is NAGVMQNPRHLVRRRGQEARLRCSPMKGHSHVYWYRQLPEEGLKFMVYLQKENIIDESGMPKERFSAEFPKEGPSILRIQQVVRGDSAAYFCASSPVTQGVNTEAFFGQGTRLTVV.

The chain employs TRBV6-6 and TRBJ2-3; D is perhaps TRBD2 (6 bases). Germline V gene data show CDR1 as MNHNY and CDR2 as SVGAGI (reference sequence). Trimming removed 2 bases from V and 2 bases from J, with 14 bases in between. The CDR3 contains 16 residues. The DNA for the CDR3 is TGTGCCAGCAGTTACGTAGCGGCCATAAACACAGATACGCAGTATTTT. Translating gives CASSYVAAINTDTQYF.

The rearrangement uses TRBV9 and TRBJ2-3; possibly TRBD1 or TRBD2 for D (6 bases each). The V end lost 6 bases, the J end lost 0 bases, and 11 bases lay between the germline ends. The V gene's germline CDR1 is SGDLS and CDR2 YYNGEE. The CDR3 extends over 14 amino acids. The CDR3 region is CASTRGPSTDTQYF. The CDR3 nucleotides read TGTGCCAGCACCCGGGGGCCTAGCACAGATACGCAGTATTTT.

This clone was counted a single time. V gene TRBV11-2 combines with J gene TRBJ1-6, with TRBD1 identical over 9 bases. V trimming: 11 bases; J trimming: 5 bases; junction bases outside the gene matches: 10. The CDR3 sequence is 15 residues long. Germline CDR1 is SGHAT and CDR2 is FQNNGV. In DNA, the CDR3 is TGTGCCGACAGACCGTGGGACAGGGATAATTCACCCCTCCACTTT. The encoded protein is CADRPWDRDNSPLHF. The full variable domain, rest sourced from reference TRBV11-2 and TRBJ1-6, is EAGVAQSPRYKIIEKRQSVAFWCNPISGHATLYWYQQILGQGPKLLIQFQNNGVVDDSQLPKDRFSAERLKGVDSTLKIQPAKLEDSAVYLCADRPWDRDNSPLHFGNGTRLTVT.

Regarding this clone: The sample has other DNA sequences that encode this CDR3 too. V usage is TRBV11-2 and J usage is TRBJ1-2, with D unclear. V was trimmed by 3 bases and J by 5 bases, leaving 10 bases between them. The CDR3 has 13 residues. Germline CDR1 SGHAT, CDR2 FQNNGV. The CDR3 spells CASSLELNYGYTF. CDR3 DNA sequence: TGTGCCAGCAGCTTGGAACTTAATTATGGCTACACCTTC.

J is TRBJ2-1 and V is TRBV5-1; D is ambiguous. The length of the CDR3 is 12 residues. Trimming took off 5 bases at V and 7 bases at J, with 10 bases between the two ends. Per germline, CDR1 SGHRS and CDR2 YFSETQ. The CDR3 is CASRHEWNEQFF. Written as DNA, the CDR3 is TGCGCCAGCAGACACGAATGGAATGAGCAGTTCTTC.

Comments on this clone: Different DNA sequences within this sample yield the same CDR3. J is TRBJ2-7 and V is TRBV19; TRBD2 agrees at 7 bases. The germline CDR1 and CDR2 sequences are LNHDA and SQIVND (reference sequence). After removal of 7 bases from V and 4 bases from J, the junction contained 1 base not matched to a gene. The length of the CDR3 is 11 residues. This CDR3 reads CASTGGYEQYF. CDR3 DNA: TGTGCCAGTACGGGGGGTTACGAGCAGTACTTC.